This TCR beta chain came from a study of blood T cells in healthy people across ages. Study-wide points: More naive CD4+ cells and higher diversity marked long-lived donors relative to aged donors.

The draw of peripheral blood yielded ten milliliters from each donor. Note on this clonotype: The target antigen is unknown.

Per the germline V gene, CDR1 is KGHDR and CDR2 is SFDVKD. The CDR3 has 17 amino acids. J was trimmed by 4 bases and V by 3 bases; bases with no gene match: 9. It was with a sample-barcoded 5' primer and a J-beta primer mix that a second PCR of about 6 to 12 cycles was run. One entry per CDR3 protein results from TCRdb running MiXCR on the 5' RACE reads. The sample has more than 500,000 distinct CDR3 sequences, 27% seen once. Sample: blood. The rearrangement uses TRBV24-1 and TRBJ2-1; 9 nucleotides match TRBD1. The clonotype comes from a woman in her seventies in good health. For the CDR3, the DNA is TGTGCCACCAGTGATGTACAACCGGGACAGGGATACAATGAGCAGTTCTTC. Residues: CATSDVQPGQGYNEQFF.